Below, 12 T cell receptor beta chains from the same sample are listed, as sequenced in a study of T cell repertoires in cytomegalovirus infection. TCRdb used MiXCR to reprocess the reads, holding one entry per CDR3 protein. In the table there are just over 450,000 distinct CDR3 sequences, approximately 40% of which are singletons. Their cognate antigens are unknown. This material consisted of cultured PBMCs, taken from culture after CMV antigen stimulation. Source of these receptors: a human donor in good health (CMV status not recorded). Some clones in this sample may be carry-over from other donors' samples.

This clonotype was seen a few times. The J gene is TRBJ1-2, the V gene TRBV7-2; tentative D call: TRBD1 (5 bases). Germline lookup yields CDR1 SGHTA and CDR2 FQGNSA. This CDR3 region has 15 residues. The V end lost 0 bases, the J end lost 0 bases, and 8 bases lay between the germline ends. This CDR3 is CASSLAPGSNYGYTF. The CDR3 DNA sequence: TGTGCCAGCAGCTTAGCGCCAGGGTCTAACTATGGCTACACCTTC.

This clonotype has only a few counts. The chain combines TRBV12-3 or TRBV12-4 with TRBJ2-5; tentatively, D is TRBD1 (5 bases). Trimming cost V 6 bases and J 3 bases, with 17 bases left between them. The CDR3 totals 15 residues. The CDR3 is CASSPHVTAKETQYF. In nucleotides, the CDR3 is TGTGCCAGCAGCCCCCACGTGACAGCCAAAGAGACCCAGTACTTC.

This clonotype was seen only a few times. V usage is TRBV19 and J usage is TRBJ2-7; TRBD1 aligns across 7 bases. Unmatched junction bases numbered 6, after V lost 7 bases and J lost 0 bases. The CDR3 runs 14 residues. CDR1 LNHDA and CDR2 SQIVND come from the germline V gene (reference sequence). CDR3 DNA sequence: TGTGCCAGTAACAGGGGAAGCAACTCCTACGAGCAGTACTTC. Amino acids: CASNRGSNSYEQYF.

As regards this clonotype: A junction boundary mismatches the germline segment, possibly from a read error. The chain uses TRBV4-1 and TRBJ1-6; weak D call: TRBD1 (5 bases). Germline V gene lookup returns CDR1 MGHRA and CDR2 YSYEKL. The CDR3 runs 13 residues. The CDR3 region is CASSWAGDSPLHF. The CDR3 bases are TGTGCCAGCAGCTGGGCCGGGGACTCACCCCTCCACTTT.

This clonotype was counted a few times. CDR3 region: CATSDPDNYNEQFF. In DNA, the CDR3 is TGTGCCACCAGTGACCCGGACAACTACAATGAGCAGTTCTTC. The gene calls are TRBV24-1 and TRBJ2-1; D possibly corresponds to TRBD1 (5 bases). Trimming removed 4 bases at V and 3 bases at J, with 9 bases between. Germline CDR1 KGHDR, CDR2 SFDVKD. CDR3 length equals 14 residues.

This clonotype was detected only a few times. The V call is TRBV7-2, the J call TRBJ2-1, with D unclear. Germline CDR1 reads SGHTA; CDR2 reads FQGNSA. With 3 bases removed from V and 4 bases from J, the gap between germline ends came to 13 bases. This CDR3 spans 15 amino acids. CDR3 coding DNA: TGTGCCAGCAGCTTGTATCCCTTAGGTTACAATGAGCAGTTCTTC. It is translated as CASSLYPLGYNEQFF. The full variable domain, with the rest looked up from reference TRBV7-2 and TRBJ2-1, is GAGVSQSPSNKVTEKGKDVELRCDPISGHTALYWYRQSLGQGLEFLIYFQGNSAPDKSGLPSDRFSAERTGGSVSTLTIQRTQQEDSAVYLCASSLYPLGYNEQFFGPGTRLTVL.

The V gene is TRBV5-1, the J gene TRBJ2-3, with a possible D match to TRBD2 (7 bases). Looked up from germline, CDR1 is SGHRS and CDR2 is YFSETQ. V lost 4 bases and J 6 bases, leaving 21 bases between the germline ends. This CDR3 region has 16 residues. CDR3 residues: CASSPRGGGIGDTQYF. CDR3 nucleotide sequence: TGCGCCAGCAGCCCCAGAGGGGGGGGGATCGGGGATACGCAGTATTTT.

The chain joins TRBV10-3 to TRBJ2-1; either TRBD1 or TRBD2 may fit D (8 bases each). CDR1 and CDR2 from the germline V gene are ENHRY and SYGVKD. Trimming shortened V by 11 bases and J by 8 bases, and 22 bases separated the two germline ends. This CDR3 is 14 amino acids long. CDR3 loop: CALRTSTGGDEQFF. In DNA, the CDR3 is TGTGCCCTTCGGACTAGCACAGGGGGGGATGAGCAGTTCTTC.

This clonotype was observed a handful of times. The chain joins TRBV7-2 to TRBJ2-3; 8 nucleotides agree with TRBD2. From germline, CDR1 is SGHTA and CDR2 FQGNSA. V lost 2 bases to trimming and J lost 8 bases; unmatched junction nucleotides: 6. The CDR3 runs to 14 residues. The CDR3 region is CASSLSGGAGTQYF. CDR3 coding DNA: TGTGCCAGCAGCTTATCGGGGGGGGCAGGTACGCAGTATTTT.

In its sample, this clonotype was seen many times. The chain combines TRBV7-2 with TRBJ1-2, with 7 bases lining up with TRBD1. CDR3 length: 14 residues. Per germline, CDR1 SGHTA and CDR2 FQGNSA. Trimming at V came to 2 bases and at J to 2 bases, leaving 2 bases not matched to a gene. This chain's CDR3 is CASSLWTGNYGYTF. The CDR3, as DNA: TGTGCCAGCAGCTTATGGACAGGAAACTATGGCTACACCTTC.

The sample holds a few counts of this clonotype. J is TRBJ2-5 and V is TRBV6-6; either TRBD1 or TRBD2 may fit D (6 bases each). In germline, CDR1 is MNHNY, CDR2 SVGAGI (reference sequence). CDR3 length: 15 residues. V lost 4 bases and J lost 5, with 17 bases in between. The CDR3 DNA reads TGTGCCAGCAGTTCCACGTGGGGGGCTGGGGAGACCCAGTACTTC. Residues: CASSSTWGAGETQYF.

The CDR3 DNA reads as TGTGCCAGCAGCTTAGGGGACCGGGAGACCCAGTACTTC. It codes for CASSLGDRETQYF. V gene TRBV11-1 combines with J gene TRBJ2-5; the D call may be TRBD1 or TRBD2 (5 bases each). This CDR3 has 13 residues. V lost 1 base to trimming and J lost 5 bases, with 8 bases between them. Germline CDR1 and CDR2: SGHAT and FQDESV (reference sequence).